The sequence of this T cell receptor (beta chain) was determined in a study of cytomegalovirus exposure and HLA in healthy donors. 13 Jbeta primers and 60 Vbeta primers were used for the PCR. TCRdb's copy holds only in-frame clones and misses some; the assay was immunoSEQ multiplex PCR. The sample has around 280,000 clones; approximately 90% are singletons. The V end lost 0 bases, the J end lost 0 bases, and 8 bases lay between the germline ends. CDR1 MNHEY and CDR2 SVGAGI come from the germline V gene. CDR3 length: 15 residues. The sequencing input was PBMCs. The clonotype was recovered from a woman in her late teens or twenties in good health and CMV-seronegative. The chain uses TRBV6-5 and TRBJ1-1; D not resolved. CDR3 sequence (DNA): TGTGCCAGCAGTTACTCCGGCAGGTTGAACACTGAAGCTTTCTTT. Amino acids: CASSYSGRLNTEAFF.